These 13 T cell receptor beta chains originate from one sample sequenced in a study of T-cell memory formation after mild COVID-19. TCRdb reanalysed the 5' RACE reads using MiXCR and keeps one entry per CDR3 protein. The data contain approximately 170,000 distinct CDR3 sequences, 13% of them singletons. Sample: PBMCs or a T cell subset sorted from them (not recorded which). These receptors were collected from a young man who had mild COVID-19 (a few samples of this study predate the infection). Cell type and time point are not known.

This chain links TRBV18 with TRBJ1-1; tentative D call: TRBD1 (5 bases). Trimming took 3 bases from V and 0 from J, leaving 14 bases between them. Germline assignment: CDR1 KGHSH and CDR2 LQKENI. The CDR3 is made up of 16 amino acids. CDR3 in amino acids: CASSPDSRALNTEAFF. In DNA, the CDR3 is TGTGCCAGCTCACCCGACTCCAGGGCCTTGAACACTGAAGCTTTCTTT.

As DNA, the CDR3 is TGTGCCAGCAGCTTCGGTGGCGACCCCGGGTTAGTAGCTTTCTTT. Amino acid sequence: CASSFGGDPGLVAFF. This sequence joins TRBV7-9 and TRBJ1-1; no reliable D call. The CDR3 is 15 amino acids. The V end lost 3 bases, the J end lost 10 bases, and 21 bases lay between the germline ends. CDR1 is SEHNR and CDR2 is FQNEAQ in the germline V gene (reference sequence).

In its sample, this clonotype was seen a few times. The J gene is TRBJ1-6, the V gene TRBV7-2; a possible D gene is TRBD1 (6 bases). CDR3 length equals 13 residues. Trimming left V 5 bases short and J 6 bases short, with 8 bases between. The germline V gene has CDR1 SGHTA and CDR2 FQGNSA. The CDR3 loop is CASSPDSNSPLHF. The CDR3 DNA reads as TGTGCCAGCAGCCCGGACAGTAATTCACCCCTCCACTTT. Complete variable domain (other parts from reference TRBV7-2 and TRBJ1-6): GAGVSQSPSNKVTEKGKDVELRCDPISGHTALYWYRQSLGQGLEFLIYFQGNSAPDKSGLPSDRFSAERTGGSVSTLTIQRTQQEDSAVYLCASSPDSNSPLHFGNGTRLTVT.

This clonotype came up a few times. The genes are TRBV5-1 and TRBJ1-1; TRBD1 might be the D (5 bases). CDR3 length: 15 residues. V was shortened by 4 bases and J by 5 bases, with 18 bases between the two germline ends. Germline CDR1 SGHRS, CDR2 YFSETQ. DNA of the CDR3: TGCGCCAGCAGCGCCCTTTTTAGGGGAAGGACTGAAGCTTTCTTT. Encoded protein: CASSALFRGRTEAFF.

CDR3 in DNA: TGTGCCAGCAGCTTTACAGATCGGGGCTACACCTTC. The encoded protein is CASSFTDRGYTF. V gene TRBV7-2 combines with J gene TRBJ1-2; D call uncertain. Germline assignment: CDR1 SGHTA and CDR2 FQGNSA. The CDR3 runs to 12 residues. V shed 3 bases and J shed 8 bases, with 10 bases lying between them.

The V and J genes are TRBV2 and TRBJ2-5; tentatively, D is TRBD1 (6 bases). The CDR3 totals 12 residues. CDR1 is SNHLY, CDR2 FYNNEI, per germline. V was trimmed by 10 bases and J by 0 bases, leaving 9 bases between them. The CDR3 DNA reads as TGTGCCAACCGGGACAACCAAGAGACCCAGTACTTC. It translates to CANRDNQETQYF.

The V gene is TRBV9, the J gene TRBJ1-3; D possibly corresponds to TRBD1 (5 bases). This CDR3 contains 13 residues. The V end lost 3 bases, the J end lost 8 bases, and 12 bases lay between the germline ends. Per germline, CDR1 SGDLS and CDR2 YYNGEE. The CDR3 loop reads CASSAGTEDTIYF. The CDR3 bases are TGTGCCAGCAGCGCCGGGACTGAGGACACCATATATTTT.

This clonotype was counted ten times or more. The gene calls are TRBV20-1 and TRBJ1-6, with a tentative D call TRBD1 (5 bases). V dropped 5 bases and J dropped 4 bases, with 12 bases sitting between them. The CDR3 loop spans 14 amino acids. Germline CDR1 and CDR2: DFQATT and SNEGSKA (reference sequence). The CDR3 protein is CSALHGGYNSPLHF. For the CDR3, the DNA is TGCAGTGCTCTCCACGGGGGGTATAATTCACCCCTCCACTTT.

This clonotype was detected a few times. The J gene is TRBJ2-3, the V gene TRBV10-3; 10 bases are a match to TRBD2. The CDR3 is made up of 17 amino acids. V trimming: 0 bases; J trimming: 4 bases; junction bases outside the gene matches: 7. CDR1 and CDR2 from the germline V gene are ENHRY and SYGVKD. CDR3 in DNA: TGTGCCATCAGTGAGTCTCGCACTAGCGGGGAGGCAGATACGCAGTATTTT. It encodes CAISESRTSGEADTQYF.

CDR3 protein: CASSPGTGYNGYTF. The CDR3 DNA sequence: TGTGCCAGCAGCCCGGGGACAGGGTATAATGGCTACACCTTC. The chain couples TRBV7-2 to TRBJ1-2, with 9 bases identical to TRBD1. The length of the CDR3 is 14 residues. CDR1 SGHTA and CDR2 FQGNSA come from the germline V gene. Unmatched junction bases numbered 7, after V lost 5 bases and J lost 6 bases.

The rearrangement joins TRBV30 to TRBJ1-6, with TRBD1 matching 10 bases. The CDR3 totals 14 residues. The V and J ends lost 4 bases and 9 bases, in that order; junction bases with no gene match: 6. The germline V gene encodes CDR1 GTSNPN and CDR2 SVGIG (reference sequence). In nucleotides, the CDR3 is TGTGCCTGGACTCCGGGACAGGGGCGTTCACCCCTCCACTTT. It encodes CAWTPGQGRSPLHF.

The genes are TRBV12-3 or TRBV12-4 and TRBJ2-3; 9 positions match TRBD1. The CDR3 has 17 amino acids. V shed 6 bases, J shed 10 bases, and the junction held 20 bases outside the gene matches. CDR3 residues: CASSFNPGTGPSGAQYF. CDR3 nucleotide sequence: TGTGCCAGCAGCTTCAATCCCGGGACAGGGCCATCCGGAGCGCAGTATTTT.

This clonotype was found a few times. The V call is TRBV3-1, the J call TRBJ1-6, with D possibly being TRBD1 (5 bases). The germline V gene has CDR1 LGHDT and CDR2 YNNKEL (reference sequence). Trimming pared 4 bases from V and 9 bases from J, leaving 13 bases between. The CDR3 covers 14 residues. The CDR3 DNA reads as TGTGCCAGCAGCCCCGACGGGGCGGCTTCACCCCTCCACTTT. Its translation: CASSPDGAASPLHF.